This TCR beta chain was identified in a study of human T cells and chemical hapten exposure (dated by TCRdb to about 2021). Background for the entire study: For sensitization, 2% DPC in acetone was applied to a 2 cm by 2 cm area of upper inner arm skin. The patient cohort, mostly female, included alopecia areata with under or over 50% scalp involvement, alopecia totalis and alopecia universalis. About 30 alopecia patients provided blood for TCR sequencing at one to four time points (pre-sensitization, 2, 6 and 24 weeks). Throughout the roughly 26-week study period, patients were also given weekly therapeutic DPC doses on the scalp. Peripheral blood TCR repertoire changes were tracked in vivo in alopecia patients during primary and secondary sensitization to the hapten diphenylcyclopropenone (DPC). Blood samples were taken from patients before sensitization (week 0) and at 2, 6 and about 24 weeks after DPC sensitization. Patch testing was performed on the upper back with Finn chambers containing 0.01% DPC, and the patch tests were scored after 6 days according to International Contact Dermatitis Research Group standards. The libraries were sequenced as a pool, and the TCR yield per sample differed mostly because of small variations in library volumes within the pool. Points the paper makes about the study in general: DPC sensitization did not change how many TCRs were above 1 in 1000 frequency, and no evidence was found of alterations in global repertoire structure. Repeated subsampling changed both the strength of the expansion versus patch-test correlation and the threshold at which the correlation became significant. Compared with pre-sensitization or healthy control sets, expanded TCRs formed significantly more large CDR3 similarity clusters, which is consistent with antigen-driven responses. Because every patient had alopecia, a presumed autoimmune disease, the patients' immune response might differ from that of healthy individuals. A positive correlation was found between the number of PT1 expanded TCRs and patch test score, with significance reached at thresholds 8, 16 and 32 but not 4.

Library preparation was by RACE. This sample was sequenced with a NextSeq 500. During library preparation, unique molecular identifiers were attached to individual cDNA molecules so that TCRs could be counted in a quantitative, reproducible way. From each blood RNA sample, both TCR alpha and TCR beta chains were sequenced. As for how the authors treated the data: A median of around 100,000 TCRs per sample was observed, with a range of roughly 20,000 to 700,000. V, J and CDR3 annotation of the TCR reads was performed with the Decombinator software suite. For PS versus PT1 abundance plots, all samples were subsampled to the same number of TCRs (28,000). Expanded TCRs were defined as absent before sensitization and observed at least eight times at the 2-week time point. The public reads were quality trimmed at Q25 with fastp and then assembled into clones with MiXCR by TCRdb, keeping productive beta chains. Rows merge per CDR3 protein into single entries with the most common DNA and genes. Clone size and V and J calls follow TCRdb, not the original study. The sample profile shows about 120,000 distinct CDR3 sequences; about an eighth of them were found once. Of the sample, approximately 0.92% is held by the ten largest clones.

The sample's time point label, decoded: patch test 1, 2 weeks after DPC sensitization. The treatment or condition label corresponds to: therapeutic diphenylcyclopropenone sensitization with weekly scalp DPC. At every patch-test visit, the blood draw took place before the patch test was put on. To be eligible, patients had to be aged 18 to 70, diagnosed with alopecia and judged suitable for DPC therapy, while pregnant patients were excluded. Total RNA was extracted from unfractionated whole blood that had been collected in Tempus Blood RNA tubes. This clonotype has more than one count but fewer than ten. It lacks a known antigen. The sample holds no much larger clone one base away, and base qualities are not on file. The CDR3 has 15 amino acids, counting the end cysteine and phenylalanine. The DNA shown is the 45-base CDR3, in frame from base 1. V is pared back by 4 bases and J by 0 bases, with 11 bases lying between the germline termini. The germline V gene encodes CDR1 SGHRS and CDR2 YFSETQ.

Sequenced here: whole blood, sampled in connection with sensitization to the hapten diphenylcyclopropenone (DPC). The source of this sequence is a man aged 18 to 30 with alopecia areata. Some clones in this sample may be carry-over from other donors' samples. The chain couples TRBV5-1 to TRBJ2-1, with TRBD2 perhaps the D gene, on 5 matching bases. DNA sequence: TGCGCCAGCAGCCACACTAGTGTCTCCTACAATGAGCAGTTCTTC. Its protein reads: CASSHTSVSYNEQFF.